This T cell receptor beta chain was recovered during a study of neurological immune-mediated disorders. The germline V gene has CDR1 SGHAT and CDR2 FQNNGV. V lost 5 bases to trimming and J lost 0 bases, with 14 bases between them. This CDR3 has 15 amino acids. This clonotype was seen ten or more times. Antigen: not known. Whole-study results and caveats: None of the CDR3 amino acid sequences of expanded clones recurred across subjects, suggesting private repertoires in all groups.

Via MiXCR, TCRdb re-called the 5' RACE reads, giving one row per CDR3 protein. The sample lists 11,000 to 15,000 distinct CDR3 sequences, less than 15% seen once, with more than 35% in the top ten. V and J are TRBV11-2 and TRBJ2-7, with no clear D. The source is a female donor with HTLV-1-associated myelopathy (HAM/TSP). The material sequenced was CD8+ T cells from blood. The CDR3 sequence is CASSPDTFSSYEQYF. The CDR3 nucleotides read TGTGCCAGCAGCCCCGACACATTCAGCTCCTACGAGCAGTACTTC.